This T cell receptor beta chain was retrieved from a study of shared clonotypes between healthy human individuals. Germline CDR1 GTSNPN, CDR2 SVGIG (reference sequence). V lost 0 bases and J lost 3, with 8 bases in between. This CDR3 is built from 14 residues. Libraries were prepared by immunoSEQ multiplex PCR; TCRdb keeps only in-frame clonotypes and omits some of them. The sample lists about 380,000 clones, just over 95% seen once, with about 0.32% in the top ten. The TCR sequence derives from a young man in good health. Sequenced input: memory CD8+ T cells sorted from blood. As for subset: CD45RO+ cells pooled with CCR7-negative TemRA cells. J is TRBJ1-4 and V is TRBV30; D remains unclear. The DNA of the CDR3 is TGTGCCTGGAGTGTAACGGCCTCTAATGAAAAACTGTTTTTT. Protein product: CAWSVTASNEKLFF.